This entry describes one T cell receptor beta chain. Its target is unknown. The table came from immunoSEQ multiplex PCR; TCRdb's copy has only in-frame clones and leaves some out. This sample has some 140,000 clones, with around three quarters found just once. The sample originates from a study of cytotoxic CD8 clonotypes in ibrutinib-treated CLL. With 2 bases removed from V and 9 bases from J, the gap between germline ends came to 14 bases. The CDR3 contains 14 residues. Germline V CDR1 and CDR2: LNHDA, SQIVND (reference sequence). Study-wide results and limits: Contraction or stability on treatment was seen for public clonotypes, which were uncommon. Baseline clonality was higher than in age-matched healthy donors and moved in step with circulating CD8+ T-cell counts.

This specimen consisted of PBMCs, obtained after 12 months of ibrutinib treatment. The genes are TRBV19 and TRBJ2-1; no reliable D call. This receptor was identified in a human donor with chronic lymphocytic leukemia. The CDR3 loop is CASSITGIGVEQFF. Written as DNA, the CDR3 is TGTGCCAGTAGTATAACGGGCATTGGGGTTGAGCAGTTCTTC.